The 12 T cell receptor beta chains reported below all come from one sample, sequenced in a study of blood T cells in healthy people across ages. Using a J-beta primer mix together with a sample-barcoded 5' primer, a second PCR was run for roughly 6 to 12 cycles. Using its own MiXCR run on the 5' RACE reads, TCRdb lists one record per CDR3 protein. The sample shows around 1,000,000 distinct CDR3 sequences, roughly a quarter of them seen only once. This same sample was also taken into another study, of T cells of mothers and their children.

Sequenced: blood. The source of these receptors is a girl aged 2 to 9 in good health.

The chain uses TRBV6-4 and TRBJ2-1; 7 nucleotides line up with TRBD2. The J call is uncertain, as TRBJ2-7 better fits the DNA end. Germline-derived CDR1 and CDR2 are MRHNA and SNTAGT. The CDR3 has 15 amino acids. Here the CDR3 DNA reads TGTGCCAGCAGTCCCTCTGGCGGGAGTCCCCACGAGCAGTACTTC. Its translation is CASSPSGGSPHEQYF.

Only a few counts were recorded for this clonotype. The rearrangement links TRBV12-3 or TRBV12-4 to TRBJ2-7, with 8 bases aligning to TRBD1. The CDR3 spans 14 residues. J was trimmed by 4 bases and V by 5 bases; bases with no gene match: 7. The CDR3 nucleotides are TGTGCCAGCAGTCCCCGGGACAGGCTGTACGAGCAGTACTTC. Protein: CASSPRDRLYEQYF.

The chain employs TRBV28 and TRBJ1-1; D unresolved. The CDR3 consists of 13 residues. V was trimmed by 10 bases and J by 1 base, leaving 13 bases between them. Germline loops: CDR1 MDHEN, CDR2 SYDVKM. In DNA form, the CDR3 reads TGTGCCAACAACGGATACAAGAACACTGAAGCTTTCTTT. Protein product: CANNGYKNTEAFF.

The sample holds a few counts of this clonotype. The chain carries TRBV28 and TRBJ2-5, with 8 bases fitting TRBD1. The J call may be wrong; the DNA end is better matched by TRBJ2-7. Looked up from germline, CDR1 is MDHEN and CDR2 is SYDVKM. The CDR3 is 14 residues long. The CDR3 DNA reads as TGTGCCGGCTCAACCAGGGGGCGCGCCTACGAGCAGTACTTC. It yields the protein CAGSTRGRAYEQYF.

This chain joins TRBV3-1 and TRBJ1-4; 8 nucleotides line up with TRBD1. Germline V gene lookup returns CDR1 LGHDT and CDR2 YNNKEL (reference sequence). CDR3 length: 16 amino acids. V dropped 2 bases and J dropped 4; count of bases not matched to a gene: 6. The CDR3 sequence: CASSQLGQEINEKLFF. The CDR3 coding sequence is TGTGCCAGCAGCCAATTGGGACAGGAAATTAATGAAAAACTGTTTTTT.

This clonotype was picked up a small number of times. This CDR3 reads CASSLLGGGRVESETQYF. The CDR3 bases are TGTGCCAGCAGCCTACTTGGGGGCGGGAGAGTGGAGTCGGAGACCCAGTACTTC. The chain joins TRBV4-2 to TRBJ2-5; weak D call: TRBD2 (7 bases). From germline, CDR1 is LGHNA and CDR2 YNFKEQ. Trimming stripped 4 bases from V and 5 bases from J, with 26 bases between. The CDR3 has 18 residues.

This chain connects TRBV3-1 to TRBJ2-5; 7 positions match TRBD2. The trim removed 1 base at V and 4 bases at J, leaving 12 bases unmatched. The CDR3 has 17 amino acids. Germline CDR1 LGHDT, CDR2 YNNKEL (reference sequence). The CDR3 sequence is CASSQVLGGMEGETQYF. In DNA, the CDR3 is TGTGCCAGCAGCCAAGTACTGGGGGGGATGGAAGGAGAGACCCAGTACTTC.

This clonotype occurred a few times. The V call is TRBV18, the J call TRBJ2-7; D is possibly TRBD2 (5 bases). The V end lost 1 base, the J end lost 3 bases, and 10 bases lay between the germline ends. CDR3 size: 14 residues. Germline CDR1 reads KGHSH; CDR2 reads LQKENI. CDR3: CASSPRTRFYEQYF. The DNA of the CDR3 is TGTGCCAGCTCACCACGGACTCGATTCTACGAGCAGTACTTC.

This clonotype showed up just a few times. This sequence joins TRBV28 and TRBJ1-6, with 8 bases fitting TRBD1. CDR1 and CDR2 from the germline V gene are MDHEN and SYDVKM. J lost 5 bases, V lost 5 bases, and 5 bases had no gene match. The length of the CDR3 is 15 residues. The CDR3 DNA follows: TGTGCCAGCAGTCTCCAGGGGGCTCATAATTCACCCCTCCACTTT. Amino acids: CASSLQGAHNSPLHF.

The chain uses TRBV24-1 and TRBJ2-1, with TRBD2 matching over 10 bases. The CDR3 is made up of 20 amino acids. V trimming: 5 bases; J trimming: 2 bases; junction bases outside the gene matches: 17. From germline, CDR1 is KGHDR and CDR2 SFDVKD. The CDR3 loop is CATSGVAGLAKRGAYNEQFF. CDR3 sequence (DNA): TGTGCCACCAGTGGGGTCGCGGGACTAGCGAAGAGGGGGGCCTACAATGAGCAGTTCTTC.

J is TRBJ2-5 and V is TRBV20-1; weak D call: TRBD1 (6 bases). The CDR3 spans 15 residues. Trimming cost V 4 bases and J 3 bases, with 18 bases left between them. The germline V gene has CDR1 DFQATT and CDR2 SNEGSKA (reference sequence). The CDR3: CSAKNVRDTKETQYF. The CDR3 nucleotides read TGCAGTGCTAAGAATGTTCGGGACACAAAAGAGACCCAGTACTTC.

This chain uses TRBV14 with TRBJ2-5, with 10 bases fitting TRBD2. The CDR3 runs 16 residues. Germline values: CDR1 SGHDN, CDR2 FVKESK. J gave up 2 bases and V 3 bases, and 6 bases lay outside the gene matches. For the CDR3, the DNA is TGTGCCAGCAGCCAGGCGGGACTAGCGATACAAGAGACCCAGTACTTC. This codes for CASSQAGLAIQETQYF.